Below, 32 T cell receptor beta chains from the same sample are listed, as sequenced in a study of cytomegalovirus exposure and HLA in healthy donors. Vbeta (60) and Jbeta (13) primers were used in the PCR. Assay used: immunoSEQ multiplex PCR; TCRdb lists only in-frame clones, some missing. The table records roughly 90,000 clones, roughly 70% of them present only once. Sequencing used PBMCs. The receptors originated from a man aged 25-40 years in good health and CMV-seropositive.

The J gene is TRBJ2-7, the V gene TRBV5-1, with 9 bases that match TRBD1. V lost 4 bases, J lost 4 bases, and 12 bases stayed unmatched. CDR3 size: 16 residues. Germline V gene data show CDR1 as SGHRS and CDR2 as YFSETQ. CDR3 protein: CASSPGETGGLYEQYF. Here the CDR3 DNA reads TGCGCCAGCAGCCCGGGTGAGACAGGGGGTTTATACGAGCAGTACTTC.

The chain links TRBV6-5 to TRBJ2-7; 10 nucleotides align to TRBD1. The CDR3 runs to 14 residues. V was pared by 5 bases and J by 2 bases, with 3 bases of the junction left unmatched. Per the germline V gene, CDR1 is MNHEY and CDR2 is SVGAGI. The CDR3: CASSTGQGAYEQYF. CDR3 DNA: TGTGCCAGCAGTACTGGACAGGGGGCCTACGAGCAGTACTTC.

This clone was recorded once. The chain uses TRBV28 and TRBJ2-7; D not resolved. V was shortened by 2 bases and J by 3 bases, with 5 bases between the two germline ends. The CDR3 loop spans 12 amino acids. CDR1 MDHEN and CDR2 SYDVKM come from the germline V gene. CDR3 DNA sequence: TGTGCCAGCAGTTTACGACACTACGAGCAGTACTTC. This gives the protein CASSLRHYEQYF.

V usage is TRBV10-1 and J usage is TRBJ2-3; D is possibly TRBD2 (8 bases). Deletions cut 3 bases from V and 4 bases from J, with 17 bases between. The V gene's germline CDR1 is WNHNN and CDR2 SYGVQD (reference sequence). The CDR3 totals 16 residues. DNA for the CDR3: TGCGCCAGCAGTGAAGGGGGCGGGAGGAGGGCAGATACGCAGTATTTT. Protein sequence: CASSEGGGRRADTQYF.

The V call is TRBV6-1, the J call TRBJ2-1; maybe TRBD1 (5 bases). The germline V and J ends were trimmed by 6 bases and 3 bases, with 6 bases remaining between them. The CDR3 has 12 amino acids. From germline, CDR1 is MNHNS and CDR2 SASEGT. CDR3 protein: CASRDNYNEQFF. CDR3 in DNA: TGTGCCAGCAGGGACAACTACAATGAGCAGTTCTTC.

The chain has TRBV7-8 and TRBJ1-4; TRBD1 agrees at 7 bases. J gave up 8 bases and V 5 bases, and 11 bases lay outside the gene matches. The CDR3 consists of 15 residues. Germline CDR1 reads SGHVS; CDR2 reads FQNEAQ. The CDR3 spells CASSERTGYHEKLFF. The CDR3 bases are TGTGCCAGCAGCGAGAGGACAGGTTACCACGAAAAACTGTTTTTT.

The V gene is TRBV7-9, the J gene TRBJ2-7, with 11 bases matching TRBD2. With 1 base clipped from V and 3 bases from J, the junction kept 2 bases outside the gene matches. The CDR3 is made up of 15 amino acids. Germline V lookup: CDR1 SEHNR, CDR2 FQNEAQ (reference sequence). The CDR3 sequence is CASSLVLAGGYEQYF. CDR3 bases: TGTGCCAGCAGCTTAGTTCTAGCGGGAGGCTACGAGCAGTACTTC.

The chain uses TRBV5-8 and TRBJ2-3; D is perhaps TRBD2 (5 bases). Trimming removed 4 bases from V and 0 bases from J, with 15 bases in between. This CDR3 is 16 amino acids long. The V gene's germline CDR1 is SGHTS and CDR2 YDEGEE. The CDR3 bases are TGTGCCAGCAGCCTAGCCTTAACGGGGAGCACAGATACGCAGTATTTT. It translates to CASSLALTGSTDTQYF.

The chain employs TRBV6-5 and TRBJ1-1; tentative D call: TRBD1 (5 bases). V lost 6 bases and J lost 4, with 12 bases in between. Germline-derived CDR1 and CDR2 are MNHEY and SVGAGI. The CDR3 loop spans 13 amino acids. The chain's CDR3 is CASRWAQGTEAFF. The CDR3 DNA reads TGTGCCAGCAGGTGGGCGCAGGGCACTGAAGCTTTCTTT.

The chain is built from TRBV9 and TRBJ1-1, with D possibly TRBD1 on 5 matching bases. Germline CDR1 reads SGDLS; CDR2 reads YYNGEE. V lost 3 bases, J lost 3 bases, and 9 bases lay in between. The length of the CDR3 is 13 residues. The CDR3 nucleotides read TGTGCCAGCAGCGCCTCCAGGGACACTGAAGCTTTCTTT. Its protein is CASSASRDTEAFF.

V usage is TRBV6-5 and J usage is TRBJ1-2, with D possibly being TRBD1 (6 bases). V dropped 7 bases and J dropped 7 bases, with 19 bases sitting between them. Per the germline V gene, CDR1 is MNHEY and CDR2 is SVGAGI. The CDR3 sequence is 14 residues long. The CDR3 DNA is TGTGCCAGCACCCCGGGGAGGGGGATAGGTGGCTACACCTTC. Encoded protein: CASTPGRGIGGYTF.

The CDR3 spells CASSFLTMTGNRSPLHF. CDR3 coding DNA: TGCGCCAGCAGCTTCCTTACGATGACAGGGAATCGCTCACCCCTCCACTTT. The genes are TRBV5-1 and TRBJ1-6; 7 nucleotides agree with TRBD1. Germline trimming cut 2 bases from V and 10 bases from J; bases unmatched to any gene: 15. CDR3 length: 17 residues. Germline V CDR1 and CDR2: SGHRS, YFSETQ.

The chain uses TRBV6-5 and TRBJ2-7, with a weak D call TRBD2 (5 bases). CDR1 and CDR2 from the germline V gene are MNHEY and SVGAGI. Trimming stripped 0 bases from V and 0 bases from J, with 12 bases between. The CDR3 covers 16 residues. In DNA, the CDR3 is TGTGCCAGCAGTTACTCGAGGGTAGGAAGCTCCTACGAGCAGTACTTC. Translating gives CASSYSRVGSSYEQYF.

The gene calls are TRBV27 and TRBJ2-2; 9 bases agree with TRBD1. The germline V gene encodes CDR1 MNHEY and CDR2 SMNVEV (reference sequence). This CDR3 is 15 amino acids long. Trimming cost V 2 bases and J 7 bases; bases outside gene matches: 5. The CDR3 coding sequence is TGTGCCAGCAGTTTAGGGACAGGGTGGTACGGGGAGCTGTTTTTT. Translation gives CASSLGTGWYGELFF.

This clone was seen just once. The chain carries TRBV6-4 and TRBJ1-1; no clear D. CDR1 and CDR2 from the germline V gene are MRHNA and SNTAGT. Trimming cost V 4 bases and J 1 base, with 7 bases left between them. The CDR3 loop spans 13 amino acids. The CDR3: CASSVRENTEAFF. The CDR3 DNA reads TGTGCCAGCAGTGTAAGAGAGAACACTGAAGCTTTCTTT.

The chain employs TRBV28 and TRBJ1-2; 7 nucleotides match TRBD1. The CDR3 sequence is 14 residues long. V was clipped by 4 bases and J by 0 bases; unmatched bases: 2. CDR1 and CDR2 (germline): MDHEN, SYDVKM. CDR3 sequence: CASSSGTANYGYTF. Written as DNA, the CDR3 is TGTGCCAGCAGTTCTGGGACAGCTAACTATGGCTACACCTTC.

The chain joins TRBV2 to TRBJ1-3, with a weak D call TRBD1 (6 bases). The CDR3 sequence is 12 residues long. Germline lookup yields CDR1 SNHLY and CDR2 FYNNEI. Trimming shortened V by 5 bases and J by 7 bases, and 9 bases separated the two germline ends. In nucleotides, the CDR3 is TGTGCCAGCAGTTTACAGGGTAACACCATATATTTT. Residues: CASSLQGNTIYF. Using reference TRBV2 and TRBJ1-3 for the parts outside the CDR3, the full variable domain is EPEVTQTPSHQVTQMGQEVILRCVPISNHLYFYWYRQILGQKVEFLVSFYNNEISEKSEIFDDQFSVERPDGSNFTLKIRSTKLEDSAMYFCASSLQGNTIYFGEGSWLTVV.

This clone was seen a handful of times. CDR3 DNA sequence: TGTGCCAGCTCACCGACAGGGATGAACACTGAAGCTTTCTTT. Translating gives CASSPTGMNTEAFF. The chain links TRBV18 to TRBJ1-1, with TRBD1 matching 7 bases. The CDR3 consists of 14 residues. Germline CDR1 KGHSH, CDR2 LQKENI. V trimming: 3 bases; J trimming: 0 bases; junction bases outside the gene matches: 1. Complete variable domain (other parts from reference TRBV18 and TRBJ1-1): NAGVMQNPRHLVRRRGQEARLRCSPMKGHSHVYWYRQLPEEGLKFMVYLQKENIIDESGMPKERFSAEFPKEGPSILRIQQVVRGDSAAYFCASSPTGMNTEAFFGQGTRLTVV.

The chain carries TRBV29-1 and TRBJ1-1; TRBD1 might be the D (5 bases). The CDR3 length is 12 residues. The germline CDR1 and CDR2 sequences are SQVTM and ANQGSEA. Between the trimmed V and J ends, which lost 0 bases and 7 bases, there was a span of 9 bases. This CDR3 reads CSVEDGAIEAFF. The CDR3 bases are TGCAGCGTTGAAGATGGGGCAATTGAAGCTTTCTTT.

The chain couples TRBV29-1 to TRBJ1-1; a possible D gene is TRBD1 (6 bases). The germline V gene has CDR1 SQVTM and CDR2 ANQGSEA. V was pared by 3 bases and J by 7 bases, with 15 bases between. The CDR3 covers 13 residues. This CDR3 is CSVDQQGYGEAFF. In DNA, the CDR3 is TGCAGCGTTGACCAACAGGGATATGGTGAAGCTTTCTTT.

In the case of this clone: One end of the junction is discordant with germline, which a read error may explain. The CDR3 protein is CASITQGQVMDF. For the CDR3, the DNA is TGTGCCAGCATCACACAGGGTCAAGTCATGGATTTT. This chain joins TRBV28 and TRBJ1-5; D possibly corresponds to TRBD1 (6 bases). The CDR3 loop spans 12 amino acids. CDR1 and CDR2 from the germline V gene are MDHEN and SYDVKM.

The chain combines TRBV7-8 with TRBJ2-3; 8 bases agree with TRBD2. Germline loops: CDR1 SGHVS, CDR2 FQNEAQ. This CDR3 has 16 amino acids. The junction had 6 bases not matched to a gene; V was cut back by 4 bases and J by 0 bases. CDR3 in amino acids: CASSSTRLASTDTQYF. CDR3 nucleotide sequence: TGTGCCAGCAGCTCTACAAGACTAGCGAGCACAGATACGCAGTATTTT.

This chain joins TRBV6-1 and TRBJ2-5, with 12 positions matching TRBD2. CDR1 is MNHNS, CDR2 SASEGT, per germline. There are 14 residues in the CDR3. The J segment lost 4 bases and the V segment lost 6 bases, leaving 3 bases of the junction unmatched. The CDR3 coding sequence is TGTGCCAGCAGCCAACTAGCGGGGGGAGAGACCCAGTACTTC. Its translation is CASSQLAGGETQYF.

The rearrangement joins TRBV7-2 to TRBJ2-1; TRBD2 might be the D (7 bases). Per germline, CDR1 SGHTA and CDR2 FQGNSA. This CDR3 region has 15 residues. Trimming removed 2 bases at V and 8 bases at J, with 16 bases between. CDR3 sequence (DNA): TGTGCCAGCAGCTTAAGGGGCGGGGGCGGGGATGAGCAGTTCTTC. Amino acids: CASSLRGGGGDEQFF. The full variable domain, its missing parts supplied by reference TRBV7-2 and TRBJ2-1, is GAGVSQSPSNKVTEKGKDVELRCDPISGHTALYWYRQSLGQGLEFLIYFQGNSAPDKSGLPSDRFSAERTGGSVSTLTIQRTQQEDSAVYLCASSLRGGGGDEQFFGPGTRLTVL.

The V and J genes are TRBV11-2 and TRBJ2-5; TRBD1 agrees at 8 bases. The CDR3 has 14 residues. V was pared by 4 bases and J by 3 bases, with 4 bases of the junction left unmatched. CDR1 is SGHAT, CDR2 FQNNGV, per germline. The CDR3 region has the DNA TGTGCCAGCAGCTCACAGACAGGGGAAGAGACCCAGTACTTC. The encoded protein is CASSSQTGEETQYF.

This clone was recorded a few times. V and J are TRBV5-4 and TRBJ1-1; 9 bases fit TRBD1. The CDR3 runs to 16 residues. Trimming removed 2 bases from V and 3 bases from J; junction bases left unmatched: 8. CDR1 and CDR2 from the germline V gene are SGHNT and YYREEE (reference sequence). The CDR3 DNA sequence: TGTGCCAGCAGCTTTCACTGGACAGGGGCGGACACTGAAGCTTTCTTT. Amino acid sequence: CASSFHWTGADTEAFF.

CDR3 amino acids: CASSAGGLAGGSRQYF. As DNA, the CDR3 is TGTGCCAGCAGCGCTGGTGGACTAGCGGGAGGGTCTCGGCAGTATTTT. V and J are TRBV5-6 and TRBJ2-3, with 15 positions matching TRBD2. Germline assignment: CDR1 SGHDT and CDR2 YYEEEE. V lost 4 bases, J lost 11 bases, and 11 bases stayed unmatched. The CDR3 totals 16 residues.

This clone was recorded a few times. The CDR3 nucleotides read TGCGCCAGCACCGAAACGTTGGGGGGGGTCTACGAGCAGTACTTC. Its translation is CASTETLGGVYEQYF. The chain uses TRBV5-1 and TRBJ2-7; 7 bases are shared with TRBD2. CDR1 and CDR2 from the germline V gene are SGHRS and YFSETQ. The CDR3 is made up of 15 amino acids. J lost 3 bases, V lost 6 bases, and 12 bases had no gene match.

In nucleotides, the CDR3 is TGTGCCAGCAGCTTGGTAGGGGAGGATCAGCCCCAGCATTTT. Encoded protein: CASSLVGEDQPQHF. This chain joins TRBV5-6 and TRBJ1-5, with a weak D call TRBD1 (5 bases). Trimming stripped 0 bases from V and 5 bases from J, with 9 bases between. The CDR3 spans 14 residues. Germline V CDR1 and CDR2: SGHDT, YYEEEE.

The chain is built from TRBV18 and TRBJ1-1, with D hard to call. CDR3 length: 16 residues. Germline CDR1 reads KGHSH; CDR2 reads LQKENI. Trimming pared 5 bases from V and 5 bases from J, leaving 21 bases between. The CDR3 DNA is TGTGCCAGCTCAGGGCCACCCGGGGAGGGAGGTACTGAAGCTTTCTTT. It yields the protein CASSGPPGEGGTEAFF.

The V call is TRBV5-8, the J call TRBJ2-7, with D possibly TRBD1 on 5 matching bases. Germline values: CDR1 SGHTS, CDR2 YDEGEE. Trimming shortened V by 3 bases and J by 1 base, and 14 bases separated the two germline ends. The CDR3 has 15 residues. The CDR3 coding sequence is TGTGCCAGCAGCTCTGACAGTTCCTCGTCCTACGAGCAGTACTTC. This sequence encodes CASSSDSSSSYEQYF.

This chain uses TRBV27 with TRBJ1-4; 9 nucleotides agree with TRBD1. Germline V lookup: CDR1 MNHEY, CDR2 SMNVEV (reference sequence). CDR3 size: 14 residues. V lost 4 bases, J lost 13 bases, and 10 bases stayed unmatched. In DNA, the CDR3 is TGTGCCAGCAGTTACCGACAGGGGGACCGGGTACTGTTTTTT. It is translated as CASSYRQGDRVLFF.